This is a list of T cell receptor beta chains from one sample in a study of T cell repertoires in cytomegalovirus infection. MiXCR, applied by TCRdb to the reads, yields one record per CDR3 protein. The table shows hundreds of thousands of distinct CDR3 sequences, with around 9.6% occurring only once. The sequenced sample was PBMCs. The receptors derive from a human donor in good health (CMV status not recorded). Some clones in this sample may be carry-over from other donors' samples. The conserved cysteine and the conserved F or W are not part of the CDR3 here.

V	CDR3
TRBV14	ASSPTGGANVLT
TRBV20-1	SARDRDGLAVWGETQY
TRBV20-1	SAREWGGNYGYT
TRBV7-2	ASSLEQGPYEQY
TRBV12-3/TRBV12-4	ASSSPDEQF
TRBV20-1	SATDTHSYNSPLH
TRBV7-2	ASSLIPGQGQPQH
TRBV7-2	TSSLGSYNEQF
TRBV20-1	SAGGLAGGWSSYNEQF
TRBV5-1	ASSKGQNNEQF
TRBV5-1	ASSSGDVNTGELF
TRBV10-3	AITHSRGETQY
TRBV20-1	SARDQQSLNTEAF
TRBV15	ATSSPAGGNEQF
TRBV7-2	ASSLNSDSNQPQH
TRBV6-1	ASSELLTQEQF
TRBV11-1	ASSLTGTGFTEAF
TRBV5-1	ASSLGVRGGDEAF
TRBV5-1	ASSLDTSGGPF
TRBV28	ASTGLIQETQY
TRBV3-1	ASSFLDGGSTMPQF
TRBV15	ATSRAGQPTNEKLF
TRBV20-1	SAKGDTVRNTEAF
TRBV20-1	SARDRDRGNYGYT
TRBV7-9	ASSQHRDGYGYT
TRBV7-2	ASSIRQGDQPQH
TRBV11-2	ASSFGESGQETQY
TRBV10-3	AISESGRARINYGYT
TRBV12-3/TRBV12-4	ASSKPQVETKY
TRBV5-4	ASSSGTEFFYGYT
TRBV20-1	SAMTGGNSNQPQH
TRBV6-5	ASSLAVGETQY
TRBV12-5	ASGSTGFGLWTEAF
TRBV7-2	ASSLRTPIDEQY
TRBV7-9	ASSFLRGADEQY
TRBV14	ASSQGGNRWSGANVLT
TRBV7-6	ASSPPLGGNTGELF
TRBV7-2	ASSPGQGILGTEAF
TRBV29-1	SVELSNTGELF
TRBV4-3	ASSSSGGNEQF
TRBV6-2/TRBV6-3	ASSYSGLLPRPGELF
TRBV20-1	SAWTGYEQY
TRBV12-3/TRBV12-4	ASRPTRFVSQETQY
TRBV20-1	SARAGPDQPQH
TRBV7-2	ASSPDRSYEQY
TRBV28	ASSYTGAGANVLT
TRBV7-8	ASSSRGGLVSEQY
TRBV4-2	ASSPEGTGGPIEVETQY
TRBV6-1	ASSEGQLPQPQH
TRBV28	ASSRSDRAYGYT
TRBV7-9	ASSPGGGSTDTQY
TRBV28	ASSFGPGTYNEQF
TRBV6-5	ASSHRDRRELF
TRBV7-8	ASSLGSQLNQPQH
TRBV24-1	ATSETGYGSNQPQH
TRBV15	ATSRDLGGAGYGYT
TRBV15	ATSSTSGGAGDTQY